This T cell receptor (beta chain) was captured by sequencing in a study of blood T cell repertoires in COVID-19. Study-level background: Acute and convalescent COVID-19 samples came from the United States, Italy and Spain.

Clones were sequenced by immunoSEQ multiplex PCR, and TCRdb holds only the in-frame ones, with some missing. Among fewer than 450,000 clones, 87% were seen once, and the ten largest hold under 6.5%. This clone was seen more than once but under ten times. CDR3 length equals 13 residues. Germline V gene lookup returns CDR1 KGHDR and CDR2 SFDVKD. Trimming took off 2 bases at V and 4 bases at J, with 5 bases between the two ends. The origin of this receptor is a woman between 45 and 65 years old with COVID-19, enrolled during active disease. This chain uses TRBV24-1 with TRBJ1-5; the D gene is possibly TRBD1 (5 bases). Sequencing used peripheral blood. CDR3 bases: TGTGCCACCAGTGATTCAGGGAATCAGCCCCAGCATTTT. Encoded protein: CATSDSGNQPQHF.